This T cell receptor (beta chain) was obtained from a study of T cell responses to AZD1222 COVID-19 vaccine. Profiled with immunoSEQ multiplex PCR; TCRdb holds only in-frame clones, not every one. Among about 89,000 clones listed, approximately 91% were seen once. The germline CDR1 and CDR2 sequences are MNHNY and SVGAGI (reference sequence). This CDR3 contains 14 residues. V dropped 4 bases and J dropped 2 bases, with 9 bases sitting between them. A remark on this clone: Its matching antigen is unknown.

Study-level findings and limits: Two AZD1222 doses significantly raised spike-specific TCR breadth and depth over controls. A mostly white British donor set with more females was recruited, and clonal diversity was possibly underestimated.

This receptor was identified in an adult who received the AZD1222 COVID-19 vaccine. The chain links TRBV6-6 to TRBJ1-3; tentatively, D is TRBD1 (6 bases). This specimen consisted of peripheral blood, obtained 28 days after the second AZD1222 dose. DNA for the CDR3: TGTGCCAGCAGTTTAAACAGGGCTGGAAACACCATATATTTT. Translating gives CASSLNRAGNTIYF.